These 27 T cell receptor beta chains share one sample of origin, sequenced in a study of blood T cell repertoires in COVID-19. The protocol was immunoSEQ multiplex PCR, while the TCRdb copy is restricted to in-frame clones and leaves out a portion. The sample has about 330,000 clones; roughly nine tenths are singletons. Sequenced input: PBMCs or T cells enriched from blood (not recorded which). These receptor sequences come from a woman in her twenties or thirties who had recovered from COVID-19.

The V gene is TRBV7-6, the J gene TRBJ2-1; D might be TRBD1 (6 bases). The germline gives CDR1 SGHVS, CDR2 FNYEAQ. The CDR3 runs to 16 residues. The V gene lost 4 bases and the J gene lost 6 bases, with 19 bases spanning the gap. The CDR3 here is CASSSPQGLVSNEQFF. DNA of the CDR3: TGTGCCAGCAGCTCGCCCCAGGGGTTAGTCTCCAATGAGCAGTTCTTC.

The chain is built from TRBV30 and TRBJ2-2; 8 bases are a match to TRBD1. CDR1 is GTSNPN and CDR2 is SVGIG in the germline V gene (reference sequence). The CDR3 spans 14 residues. With V trimmed by 7 bases and J by 5 bases, 9 bases remained unmatched. DNA of the CDR3: TGTGCCTACCCTCGGGACAGGCGAACCGGGGAGCTGTTTTTT. Protein: CAYPRDRRTGELFF.

The gene calls are TRBV5-1 and TRBJ1-5; TRBD1 agrees at 9 bases. V shed 4 bases, J shed 1 base, and the junction held 3 bases outside the gene matches. Germline values: CDR1 SGHRS, CDR2 YFSETQ. The CDR3 runs to 15 residues. This CDR3 reads CASSPGTGSNQPQHF. CDR3 DNA: TGCGCCAGCAGCCCCGGGACAGGGAGCAATCAGCCCCAGCATTTT.

CDR3 nucleotides: TGCGCCAGCAGCGCTAGTCAGACAACTAATGAAAAACTGTTTTTT. Translating it yields CASSASQTTNEKLFF. The rearrangement links TRBV5-1 to TRBJ1-4; D is uncertain. V lost 4 bases and J lost 0, with 10 bases in between. The CDR3 has 15 amino acids. Germline CDR1 and CDR2: SGHRS and YFSETQ.

The V and J genes are TRBV9 and TRBJ1-2, with TRBD1 identical over 11 bases. V gave up 3 bases and J gave up 6 bases; unmatched junction bases: 4. Per germline, CDR1 SGDLS and CDR2 YYNGEE. The CDR3 extends over 14 amino acids. CDR3 coding DNA: TGTGCCAGCAGCGCGAGGGACAGGGGGAATGGCTACACCTTC. Protein: CASSARDRGNGYTF.

This chain links TRBV10-3 with TRBJ2-1; 7 nucleotides align to TRBD1. Germline V gene lookup returns CDR1 ENHRY and CDR2 SYGVKD. The CDR3 is 21 residues long. V was pared by 0 bases and J by 7 bases, with 24 bases of the junction left unmatched. CDR3 sequence: CAISESEKQVFRDSMINEQFF. DNA of the CDR3: TGTGCCATCAGTGAGTCTGAAAAGCAGGTGTTCCGGGACAGCATGATTAATGAGCAGTTCTTC.

The V call is TRBV7-9, the J call TRBJ2-7, with 8 nucleotides matching TRBD1. This CDR3 is 14 amino acids long. Per germline, CDR1 SEHNR and CDR2 FQNEAQ (reference sequence). V shed 5 bases and J 3 bases; nucleotides not matched to a gene: 6. CDR3 sequence: CASSLGDRLYEQYF. In nucleotides, the CDR3 is TGTGCCAGCAGCCTGGGGGACAGGCTCTACGAGCAGTACTTC.

This clone was detected once. The rearrangement links TRBV7-2 to TRBJ2-3; 7 nucleotides match TRBD2. Per the germline V gene, CDR1 is SGHTA and CDR2 is FQGNSA. This CDR3 region has 16 residues. Trimming cost V 7 bases and J 8 bases; bases outside gene matches: 18. The CDR3, as DNA: TGTGCCAGCACTTTACCATCGAGCGGGGTTTTTGGTACGCAGTATTTT. Translation gives CASTLPSSGVFGTQYF.

The chain couples TRBV5-1 to TRBJ1-1, with 9 bases aligning to TRBD1. CDR3 size: 16 residues. Germline V gives CDR1 SGHRS, CDR2 YFSETQ. V was clipped by 3 bases and J by 0 bases; unmatched bases: 6. The CDR3 nucleotides read TGCGCCAGCAGCTCGTCCGGGACAGGGCTGAACACTGAAGCTTTCTTT. Its protein product is CASSSSGTGLNTEAFF.

V and J are TRBV25-1 and TRBJ1-6; a possible D gene is TRBD1 (5 bases). The CDR3 covers 15 residues. The V gene lost 7 bases and the J gene lost 6 bases, with 16 bases spanning the gap. CDR1 is MGHDK, CDR2 SYGVNS, per germline. CDR3 nucleotide sequence: TGTGCCAGCACCCACGGGGGACTCATTAATTCACCCCTCCACTTT. Protein sequence: CASTHGGLINSPLHF. Filled out from reference TRBV25-1 and TRBJ1-6, the complete variable domain reads EADIYQTPRYLVIGTGKKITLECSQTMGHDKMYWYQQDPGMELHLIHYSYGVNSTEKGDLSSESTVSRIRTEHFPLTLESARPSHTSQYLCASTHGGLINSPLHFGNGTRLTVT.

The chain employs TRBV24-1 and TRBJ2-5; D uncertain. Trimming removed 3 bases at V and 0 bases at J, with 10 bases between. Germline V gene lookup returns CDR1 KGHDR and CDR2 SFDVKD. The CDR3 covers 15 residues. The CDR3, as DNA: TGTGCCACCAGTGATCGTTACAGAGACCAAGAGACCCAGTACTTC. Amino acids: CATSDRYRDQETQYF.

This clone turned up a few times. The V and J genes are TRBV6-5 and TRBJ1-2, with 7 bases matching TRBD1. CDR3 size: 15 residues. V shed 6 bases and J 0 bases; nucleotides not matched to a gene: 7. CDR1 and CDR2 (germline): MNHEY, SVGAGI. The CDR3 nucleotides read TGTGCCAGCAGAAATACAGGGGCCCCTAACTATGGCTACACCTTC. It translates to CASRNTGAPNYGYTF.

This clone is a singleton in its sample. This sequence joins TRBV6-5 and TRBJ1-5; D unclear. Per the germline V gene, CDR1 is MNHEY and CDR2 is SVGAGI. Trimming removed 7 bases at V and 1 base at J, with 11 bases between. The CDR3 loop spans 14 amino acids. The DNA for the CDR3 is TGTGCCAGCAACCCCCGGTCGAGCAATCAGCCCCAGCATTTT. This gives the protein CASNPRSSNQPQHF.

The chain uses TRBV28 and TRBJ2-7; tentatively, D is TRBD1 (6 bases). Trimming shortened V by 5 bases and J by 0 bases, and 17 bases separated the two germline ends. Germline CDR1 is MDHEN and CDR2 is SYDVKM. The CDR3 totals 16 residues. The CDR3 sequence is CASSPGQLPSSYEQYF. In DNA, the CDR3 is TGTGCCAGCAGTCCAGGACAGTTACCGAGCTCCTACGAGCAGTACTTC.

The CDR3 DNA reads as TGTGCCAGCAGCTCCGAAAAAACCAGGGCCTCCTACGAGCAGTACTTC. It encodes CASSSEKTRASYEQYF. The rearrangement links TRBV13 to TRBJ2-7; tentatively, D is TRBD1 (5 bases). Trimming shortened V by 4 bases and J by 0 bases, and 16 bases separated the two germline ends. CDR1 and CDR2 from the germline V gene are PRHDT and FYEKMQ (reference sequence). The CDR3 length is 16 residues.

The chain joins TRBV28 to TRBJ2-5, with D perhaps TRBD2 (5 bases). The ends were cut back, 2 bases at V and 1 base at J, with 11 bases in the middle. This CDR3 spans 15 amino acids. Germline V gene data show CDR1 as MDHEN and CDR2 as SYDVKM. The CDR3 sequence: CASSLSGDFQETQYF. CDR3 coding DNA: TGTGCCAGCAGTTTAAGCGGAGATTTCCAAGAGACCCAGTACTTC.

The chain joins TRBV7-9 to TRBJ2-4; possible D gene TRBD1, 6 bases. Germline CDR1 and CDR2: SEHNR and FQNEAQ (reference sequence). The CDR3 is made up of 14 amino acids. Trimming left V 5 bases short and J 0 bases short, with 8 bases between. CDR3 loop: CASSHRVAKNIQYF. In DNA form, the CDR3 reads TGTGCCAGCAGCCACAGGGTAGCCAAAAACATTCAGTACTTC.

V gene TRBV14 combines with J gene TRBJ1-4; D unclear. Looked up from germline, CDR1 is SGHDN and CDR2 is FVKESK. The CDR3 runs 12 residues. The ends were cut back, 2 bases at V and 7 bases at J, with 5 bases in the middle. This CDR3 is CASSQLSEKLFF. The DNA for the CDR3 is TGTGCCAGCAGCCAACTATCTGAAAAACTGTTTTTT.

This clone was counted once. The chain recombines TRBV7-6 with TRBJ2-1; 10 nucleotides agree with TRBD2. Germline CDR1 SGHVS, CDR2 FNYEAQ. The CDR3 covers 17 residues. V shed 2 bases and J 4 bases; nucleotides not matched to a gene: 8. In DNA form, the CDR3 reads TGTGCCAGCAGCTTAAAACCCCCTAGCGGGGGATACAATGAGCAGTTCTTC. This encodes CASSLKPPSGGYNEQFF.

This clone was counted once. This chain uses TRBV2 with TRBJ2-5; 10 bases agree with TRBD2. V dropped 8 bases and J dropped 9; count of bases not matched to a gene: 12. CDR3 length: 14 amino acids. In germline, CDR1 is SNHLY, CDR2 FYNNEI. CDR3 region: CASLTTSGPKAQYF. Written as DNA, the CDR3 is TGTGCCAGCCTAACGACTAGCGGGCCCAAGGCCCAGTACTTC.

The J gene is TRBJ2-1, the V gene TRBV5-6; 11 bases map to TRBD1. Germline V gene data show CDR1 as SGHDT and CDR2 as YYEEEE. CDR3 length equals 16 residues. The J segment lost 4 bases and the V segment lost 5 bases, leaving 8 bases of the junction unmatched. CDR3 sequence: CASSLRGQGGYNEQFF. In DNA form, the CDR3 reads TGTGCCAGCAGTTTAAGGGGACAGGGGGGATACAATGAGCAGTTCTTC.

V is TRBV5-4 and J is TRBJ1-2; 9 bases fit TRBD1. This CDR3 is 17 amino acids long. V shed 0 bases and J 4 bases; nucleotides not matched to a gene: 10. Germline V gene data show CDR1 as SGHNT and CDR2 as YYREEE (reference sequence). Written as DNA, the CDR3 is TGTGCCAGCAGCTTGGGCGGGGCGTGGGACAGGGCCTATGGCTACACCTTC. It yields the protein CASSLGGAWDRAYGYTF.

This chain uses TRBV19 with TRBJ2-3; 15 bases match TRBD2. Germline CDR1 and CDR2: LNHDA and SQIVND (reference sequence). With V trimmed by 6 bases and J by 0 bases, 10 bases remained unmatched. The CDR3 is 19 amino acids. CDR3 amino acids: CASRRPGTSGGTSTDTQYF. Written as DNA, the CDR3 is TGTGCCAGTAGACGGCCGGGGACTAGCGGGGGGACTAGCACAGATACGCAGTATTTT.

A remark on this clone: Other DNA sequences of this sample code for an identical CDR3. J is TRBJ1-6 and V is TRBV4-1; 8 bases fit TRBD1. The CDR3 covers 15 residues. The germline V gene has CDR1 MGHRA and CDR2 YSYEKL. J gave up 7 bases and V 0 bases, and 2 bases lay outside the gene matches. The CDR3 spells CASSQDRDRNSPLHF. DNA for the CDR3: TGCGCCAGCAGCCAAGATCGGGACAGGAATTCACCCCTCCACTTT.

The chain employs TRBV3-1 (or the pseudogene TRBV3-2) and TRBJ2-1; 7 nucleotides line up with TRBD2. Unmatched junction bases numbered 5, after V lost 0 bases and J lost 12 bases. This CDR3 has 13 amino acids. CDR1 LGHDT and CDR2 YNNKEL come from the germline V gene (reference sequence). This chain's CDR3 is CASSQEGGRAQFF. DNA for the CDR3: TGTGCCAGCAGCCAAGAGGGGGGGAGGGCGCAGTTCTTC.

The chain combines TRBV19 with TRBJ1-2; no clear D gene. From germline, CDR1 is LNHDA and CDR2 SQIVND (reference sequence). The CDR3 has 12 amino acids. V was clipped by 6 bases and J by 2 bases, with 7 bases between them. The DNA of the CDR3 is TGTGCCAGTAGCCGGAGGAACTATGGCTACACCTTC. Translated: CASSRRNYGYTF.

The chain combines TRBV9 with TRBJ2-3; D might be TRBD2 (7 bases). The CDR3 has 16 residues. The V gene's germline CDR1 is SGDLS and CDR2 YYNGEE. The V end lost 5 bases, the J end lost 1 base, and 17 bases lay between the germline ends. The CDR3 spells CASSYPREGGTDTQYF. The DNA for the CDR3 is TGTGCCAGCAGTTACCCCAGGGAGGGGGGCACAGATACGCAGTATTTT.